This T cell receptor beta chain was sequenced during a study of spatial heterogeneity in lung cancer. Study in general: Sequences of the beta chain were consistently detected in greater numbers than alpha-chain sequences. As counted in raw reads, each unique TCR and UMI combination appeared more than ten times on average.

Comment on this clonotype: The antigen is unknown.

Described time point: sample taken at primary tumor resection. Researchers sequenced whole RNA taken from tumor, nontumor lung or frozen PBMC without sorting. Samples were obtained from roughly 65 donors, all untreated early-stage non-small cell lung cancer patients. TCRdb re-analysed the 5' RACE reads in MiXCR, keeping a single row per CDR3 protein. The sample carries 10,000 to 15,000 distinct CDR3 sequences, about 14% recorded once. Study-level points and caveats: Expanded tumor TCRs that were ubiquitous appeared in blood more at resection than follow-up.

Sequencing used PBMCs, obtained at surgery. The sequence was obtained from a male donor with early-stage non-small cell lung cancer.

Written as DNA, the CDR3 is TGTGCCAGTAGTCCGACAGCAACTGGGGACACTGAAGCTTTCTTT. It specifies CASSPTATGDTEAFF. The genes are TRBV19 and TRBJ1-1, with D possibly TRBD1 on 5 matching bases. V lost 5 bases and J 3 bases, leaving 16 bases between the germline ends. The CDR3 sequence is 15 residues long. Germline values: CDR1 LNHDA, CDR2 SQIVND (reference sequence).